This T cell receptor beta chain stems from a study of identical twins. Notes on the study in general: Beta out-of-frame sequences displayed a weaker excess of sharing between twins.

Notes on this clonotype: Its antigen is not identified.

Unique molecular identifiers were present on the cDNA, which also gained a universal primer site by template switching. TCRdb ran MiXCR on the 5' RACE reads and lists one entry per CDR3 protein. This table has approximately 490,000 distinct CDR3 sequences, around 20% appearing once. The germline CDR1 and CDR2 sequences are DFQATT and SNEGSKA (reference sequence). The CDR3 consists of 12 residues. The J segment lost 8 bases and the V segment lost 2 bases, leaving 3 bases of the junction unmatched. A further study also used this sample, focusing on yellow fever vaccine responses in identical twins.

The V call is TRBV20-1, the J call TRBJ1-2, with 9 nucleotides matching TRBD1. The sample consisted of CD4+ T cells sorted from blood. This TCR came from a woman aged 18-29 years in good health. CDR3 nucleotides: TGCAGTGCTAGACTGGACAGGGGAGGCTACACCTTC. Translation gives CSARLDRGGYTF.